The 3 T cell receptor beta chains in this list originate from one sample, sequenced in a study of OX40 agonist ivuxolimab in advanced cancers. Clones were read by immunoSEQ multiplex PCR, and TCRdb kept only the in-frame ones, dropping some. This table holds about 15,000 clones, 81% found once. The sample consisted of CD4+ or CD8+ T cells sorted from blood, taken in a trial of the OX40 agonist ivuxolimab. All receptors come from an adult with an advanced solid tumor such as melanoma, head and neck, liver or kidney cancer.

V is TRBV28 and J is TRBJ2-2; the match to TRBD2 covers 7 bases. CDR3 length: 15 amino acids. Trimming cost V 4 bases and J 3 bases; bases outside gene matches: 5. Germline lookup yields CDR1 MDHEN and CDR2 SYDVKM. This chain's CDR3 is CASSSLARHTGELFF. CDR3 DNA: TGTGCCAGCAGTTCACTAGCGAGGCACACCGGGGAGCTGTTTTTT.

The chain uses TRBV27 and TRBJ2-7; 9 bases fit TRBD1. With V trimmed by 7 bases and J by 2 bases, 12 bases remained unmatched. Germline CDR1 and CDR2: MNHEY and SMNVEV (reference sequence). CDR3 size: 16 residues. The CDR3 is CASNPSGTGRAYEQYF. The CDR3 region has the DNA TGTGCCAGCAACCCATCCGGGACAGGGAGGGCCTACGAGCAGTACTTC.

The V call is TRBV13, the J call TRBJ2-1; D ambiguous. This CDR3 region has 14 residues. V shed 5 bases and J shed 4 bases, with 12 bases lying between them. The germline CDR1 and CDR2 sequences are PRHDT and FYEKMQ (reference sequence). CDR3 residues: CASSPRRGYNEQFF. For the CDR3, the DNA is TGTGCCAGCAGCCCACGACGCGGTTACAATGAGCAGTTCTTC.